Detailed here is one T cell receptor beta chain. Its antigen is unknown. J was trimmed by 6 bases and V by 5 bases; bases with no gene match: 7. CDR1 is SGHTA, CDR2 FQGTGA, per germline. The CDR3 runs to 14 residues. Primers: 60 Vbeta forward and 13 Jbeta reverse. The assay was immunoSEQ multiplex PCR, and TCRdb's table has in-frame clones only and misses some. In the table there are 100,000 to 150,000 clones, 75% to 80% of which are singletons. These data come from a study of cytomegalovirus exposure and HLA in healthy donors. For the study at large: About 180 million T cells yielded 100 million or so unique TCR beta sequences in earlier analysis. Study-wide points: Among the CMV-associated chains, a few were confirmed in vitro as specific for CMV antigens. Overall, roughly 170 TCR beta chains were annotated as cytomegalovirus-associated.

The sample taken for sequencing was PBMCs. This TCR derives from a woman aged 55 to 70 in good health and CMV-seronegative. The chain links TRBV7-3 to TRBJ2-5, with 9 bases lining up with TRBD2. The DNA for the CDR3 is TGTGCCAGCAGCCAAGGCGGGGGGGGTCAGACCCAGTACTTC. Residues: CASSQGGGGQTQYF.